Listed below are T cell receptor beta chains from one sample, sequenced in a study of Tregs in tolerant kidney transplant recipients. Repertoires were generated with immunoSEQ multiplex PCR, while TCRdb's copy carries only in-frame clones and drops some. The data contain about 69,000 clones, less than 90% of them seen just once; the ten biggest clones take up around 0.4%. Sequencing was performed on CD4+ T cells from blood, taken before the transplant. All receptors derive from a human donor who received a combined kidney and bone marrow transplant. The CDR3 runs from the conserved cysteine through the conserved F or W. Clone size is not always given. Where it is, it says once, few, many or a class for expanded clones.

CDR3aa | j_gene | v_gene | abundance
CASSMVASGGPDTQYF | TRBJ2-3 | TRBV19 | -
CASSDRTFQFF | TRBJ2-1 | TRBV2 | -
CASRRTGDEKLFF | TRBJ1-4 | TRBV2 | -
CASSLGLAGAYNEQFF | TRBJ2-1 | TRBV7-2 | few
CASRETSGDYNEQFF | TRBJ2-1 | TRBV2 | -
CASSNWGGLYEQYF | TRBJ2-7 | TRBV19 | -
CASSLVPGFTDTQYF | TRBJ2-3 | TRBV5-1 | -
CASSLVPGTSVVYEQYF | TRBJ2-7 | TRBV5-1 | -
CASSTAVDTQYF | TRBJ2-3 | TRBV16 | -
CASSQTQQGNIQYF | TRBJ2-4 | TRBV9 | -
CASSGQGEGNQPQHF | TRBJ1-5 | TRBV2 | -
CASSQEGVVPLASYNEQFF | TRBJ2-1 | TRBV4-1 | -
CASSLTVSYEQYF | TRBJ2-7 | TRBV5-1 | once
CASSGLSPADEKLFF | TRBJ1-4 | TRBV6-1 | -
CASATQGTSTDTQYF | TRBJ2-3 | TRBV5-1 | -
CASSLAGGPPYEQYF | TRBJ2-7 | TRBV5-1 | -
CASSPPGLNEQFF | TRBJ2-1 | TRBV18 | -
CASSDLQGAKNQPQHF | TRBJ1-5 | TRBV6-1 | -
CAWSGGSGNHEQYF | TRBJ2-7 | TRBV30 | few
CAWSVQENQPQHF | TRBJ1-5 | TRBV30 | -
CASGSTGVIGAFF | TRBJ1-1 | TRBV6-5 | -
CASSRTSGRGNEQFF | TRBJ2-1 | TRBV7-3 | -
CASSLEGGVVEQYF | TRBJ2-7 | TRBV5-1 | -
CASSQTHGGSDEKLFF | TRBJ1-4 | TRBV4-2 | -
CAISEPTGTGFNEQFF | TRBJ2-1 | TRBV10-3 | -
CASRLDSYNEQFF | TRBJ2-1 | TRBV7-2 | -
CASSSLTGGSGEQYF | TRBJ2-7 | TRBV5-1 | -
CASSPIGGTYEQYF | TRBJ2-7 | TRBV7-9 | -
CASSLGTGDTEAFF | TRBJ1-1 | TRBV28 | -
CAWNGQGNGYTF | TRBJ1-2 | TRBV30 | few
CASSQRGRTYYEQYF | TRBJ2-7 | TRBV14 | -
CASSSGGWQANEKLFF | TRBJ1-4 | TRBV7-2 | once
CASSVGPLAGAGEQFF | TRBJ2-1 | TRBV9 | -
CASSQDTTYGYTF | TRBJ1-2 | TRBV4-3 | -
CAWWGGSGYGYTF | TRBJ1-2 | TRBV30 | few
CASSHDRYTYEQYF | TRBJ2-7 | TRBV19 | -
CASSIPSETQYF | TRBJ2-5 | TRBV5-4 | -
CASSLEGVSSGNTIYF | TRBJ1-3 | TRBV5-6 | -
CASTPGDSYEQYF | TRBJ2-7 | TRBV27 | -
CASSLVGGDVGNYGYTF | TRBJ1-2 | TRBV27 | -
CASSLGQGRSYEQYF | TRBJ2-7 | TRBV7-2 | -
CASSLKITSNTDTQYF | TRBJ2-3 | TRBV4-1 | -
CAWSVVKGEGYTF | TRBJ1-2 | TRBV30 | -
CASSDRRGPKQETQYF | TRBJ2-5 | TRBV7-9 | -
CASGRTGAGELFF | TRBJ2-2 | TRBV6-1 | -